The 14 T cell receptor beta chains given below trace back to one sample, sequenced in a study of blood T cell repertoires in COVID-19 (dated by TCRdb to the early 2020s). The method behind the library was the immunoSEQ multiplex PCR assay. TCRdb carries this immuneACCESS record with in-frame sequences only. Its versions omit some clonotypes, under half of them owing to an unresolved V gene in the studies checked, with the rest unexplained. The sample table lists tens of thousands of clones, roughly three quarters of them with a count of one. The leading ten clones occupy over 9% of the sample. The sample consisted of peripheral blood. Every receptor here comes from a man in his 70s with acute or convalescent COVID-19.

V and J are TRBV4-1 and TRBJ1-1; D uncertain. CDR3 size: 15 residues. With 3 bases removed from V and 1 base from J, the gap between germline ends came to 12 bases. CDR1 is MGHRA, CDR2 YSYEKL, per germline. The CDR3 loop is CASSHPGRGNTEAFF. The DNA of the CDR3 is TGCGCCAGCAGCCACCCAGGACGGGGGAACACTGAAGCTTTCTTT.

V usage is TRBV4-1 and J usage is TRBJ2-7, with TRBD1 matching over 8 bases. This CDR3 has 15 residues. Unmatched junction bases numbered 8, after V lost 3 bases and J lost 4 bases. CDR1 is MGHRA and CDR2 is YSYEKL in the germline V gene. The chain's CDR3 is CASSHWTGTKYEQYF. CDR3 nucleotides: TGCGCCAGCAGCCATTGGACAGGGACGAAATACGAGCAGTACTTC.

The J gene is TRBJ2-3, the V gene TRBV5-1, with unresolved D. The CDR3 covers 14 residues. From germline, CDR1 is SGHRS and CDR2 YFSETQ. V lost 1 base to trimming and J lost 1 base, with 7 bases between them. The CDR3: CASSLSSGTDTQYF. CDR3 nucleotide sequence: TGCGCCAGCAGCTTGTCCTCTGGCACAGATACGCAGTATTTT.

The CDR3 DNA is TGTGCCAGTAGTATGATACAGCCCTCTGGAAACACCATATATTTT. It specifies CASSMIQPSGNTIYF. The V gene is TRBV19, the J gene TRBJ1-3; no firm D call. The germline gives CDR1 LNHDA, CDR2 SQIVND (reference sequence). V lost 3 bases, J lost 0 bases, and 9 bases lay in between. The CDR3 is made up of 15 amino acids.

DNA of the CDR3: TGCAGCGTTGCCGGACAGGGCTACGAGCAGTACTTC. Amino acid sequence: CSVAGQGYEQYF. The V and J genes are TRBV29-1 and TRBJ2-7, with 8 nucleotides matching TRBD1. CDR1 and CDR2 from the germline V gene are SQVTM and ANQGSEA. The CDR3 covers 12 residues. V trimming: 4 bases; J trimming: 3 bases; junction bases outside the gene matches: 2.

This chain connects TRBV6-5 to TRBJ1-6; TRBD1 matches at 7 bases. Germline CDR1 MNHEY, CDR2 SVGAGI. The CDR3 is made up of 13 amino acids. V lost 4 bases, J lost 9 bases, and 3 bases stayed unmatched. The CDR3 region has the DNA TGTGCCAGCAGTTTACAGGGGCGTTCACCCCTCCACTTT. Its protein is CASSLQGRSPLHF.

The chain has TRBV6-5 and TRBJ2-5; 7 nucleotides match TRBD2. The junction had 5 bases not matched to a gene; V was cut back by 6 bases and J by 1 base. The CDR3 is 14 residues long. Germline V gives CDR1 MNHEY, CDR2 SVGAGI. CDR3 in DNA: TGTGCCAGCAGAGTTGGGGGGGGCCAAGAGACCCAGTACTTC. Translation gives CASRVGGGQETQYF.

The chain is built from TRBV27 and TRBJ1-2; TRBD1 is a possible D gene (5 bases). Trimming left V 0 bases short and J 2 bases short, with 7 bases between. This CDR3 is built from 14 residues. CDR1 is MNHEY, CDR2 SMNVEV, per germline (reference sequence). CDR3 protein: CASSLSGGNYGYTF. CDR3 nucleotides: TGTGCCAGCAGTTTATCGGGGGGGAACTATGGCTACACCTTC.

This chain links TRBV5-6 with TRBJ2-7; TRBD1 matches at 7 bases. In germline, CDR1 is SGHDT, CDR2 YYEEEE. With 4 bases clipped from V and 5 bases from J, the junction kept 12 bases outside the gene matches. The CDR3 sequence is 15 residues long. CDR3 bases: TGTGCCAGCAGCGCGGGTGACAGGGTTGTCCACGAGCAGTACTTC. As protein: CASSAGDRVVHEQYF.

In regard to this clone: Other DNA sequences in this specimen translate into the identical CDR3. The chain carries TRBV2 and TRBJ1-6; 7 nucleotides line up with TRBD1. V shed 6 bases, J shed 6 bases, and the junction held 2 bases outside the gene matches. The CDR3 contains 13 residues. The germline V gene has CDR1 SNHLY and CDR2 FYNNEI. DNA for the CDR3: TGTGCCAGCAGCCGACAGGGTAATTCACCCCTCCACTTT. It codes for CASSRQGNSPLHF.

V usage is TRBV6-5 and J usage is TRBJ1-1; D ambiguous. The V gene's germline CDR1 is MNHEY and CDR2 SVGAGI. Trimming shortened V by 6 bases and J by 0 bases, and 8 bases separated the two germline ends. The CDR3 has 13 amino acids. Written as DNA, the CDR3 is TGTGCCAGCAGCACCGGTGTGAACACTGAAGCTTTCTTT. It codes for CASSTGVNTEAFF.

The rearrangement joins TRBV24-1 to TRBJ2-1, with 8 nucleotides matching TRBD1. The CDR3 sequence is 16 residues long. CDR1 is KGHDR and CDR2 is SFDVKD in the germline V gene. Trimming removed 0 bases from V and 8 bases from J; junction bases left unmatched: 8. CDR3 protein: CATSDLRRQGSDEQFF. The CDR3 bases are TGTGCCACCAGTGATTTGAGGAGACAGGGGAGCGATGAGCAGTTCTTC.

The chain combines TRBV4-2 with TRBJ2-3, with D hard to call. V dropped 0 bases and J dropped 6 bases, with 4 bases sitting between them. The CDR3 runs 12 residues. Germline CDR1 and CDR2: LGHNA and YNFKEQ. This CDR3 is CASSQESDTQYF. The DNA of the CDR3 is TGTGCCAGCAGCCAAGAGAGTGATACGCAGTATTTT.

The DNA for the CDR3 is TGTGCCAGCAGCCAAGGCGGGGGGCCCGGAACCAATCAGCCCCAGCATTTT. This gives the protein CASSQGGGPGTNQPQHF. The chain links TRBV3-1 (or the pseudogene TRBV3-2) to TRBJ1-5, with D perhaps TRBD1 (6 bases). The CDR3 runs to 17 residues. The V end lost 1 base, the J end lost 3 bases, and 16 bases lay between the germline ends. Germline CDR1 reads LGHDT; CDR2 reads YNNKEL (reference sequence).